Sequencing of this T cell receptor beta chain was carried out in a study of beta chain features in type 1 diabetes. Study information: The study found patients and healthy donors alike in age, gender and cell yields.

All of the isolated RNA was reverse transcribed, so expressed TCRB transcripts were sequenced. Using immunoSEQ multiplex PCR, the repertoire was profiled, and TCRdb retains in-frame clones only, with some absent. The table has more than 300,000 clones, roughly 16% seen once. This CDR3 has 15 amino acids. In germline, CDR1 is SGDLS, CDR2 YYNGEE. With 3 bases removed from V and 1 base from J, the gap between germline ends came to 11 bases. General study results and limits: VDJ junctions from patients with type 1 diabetes contained fewer insertions and more deletions. Healthy donors had naive, central memory and Treg TCRB repertoires that appeared less similar than those seen among patients.

This clone was detected only a few times. Its target is not known. Sequencing was performed on naive CD4+ T cells from blood. The chain recombines TRBV9 with TRBJ2-1; a weak D match, TRBD2 (6 bases). The source is a woman aged 18-29 years in good health. The CDR3 sequence: CASSAPAGSYNEQFF. The CDR3 DNA follows: TGTGCCAGCAGCGCCCCCGCGGGGTCCTACAATGAGCAGTTCTTC.